This TCR beta chain is drawn from a study of blood T cell repertoires in COVID-19. The wider study: Donors in the United States, Italy and Spain gave samples during acute or convalescent COVID-19.

Original processing notes: Reference gene primer amplification in the assay estimated nucleated cell counts. Assay used: immunoSEQ multiplex PCR; TCRdb lists only in-frame clones, some missing. For V, J and clone size, that table is used; D and trimming come from the DNA. The repertoire holds 250,000 to 350,000 clones, 88% seen once, with 6.9% in the top ten. V was clipped by 7 bases and J by 0 bases; unmatched bases: 2. The CDR3 spans 14 residues. CDR1 and CDR2 (germline): MNHEY, SVGAGI. V is TRBV6-5 and J is TRBJ2-7; TRBD1 matches 11 bases. Sequenced: peripheral blood. The sequence came from a woman aged 25-40 years who had recovered from COVID-19. In DNA form, the CDR3 reads TGTGCCAGCACCGGGACAGGGGGCTCCTACGAGCAGTACTTC. Its protein is CASTGTGGSYEQYF.